This T cell receptor (beta chain) comes out of a study of blood T cell repertoires in COVID-19. At the level of the study: Spain, Italy and the United States supplied samples that represented acute and convalescent COVID-19. The analysed material was cDNA or gDNA that came from T cells, B-cell-depleted T cells, or PBMCs.

Authors' data handling: Reference gene primer amplification in the assay estimated nucleated cell counts. Only in-frame clones appear in the TCRdb table, and some are missing; sequencing was by immunoSEQ multiplex PCR. V, J and clone size derive from that table, while D and trimming were established from the DNA sequence. The profile shows over 30,000 clones, over 75% of them singletons. V shed 7 bases and J shed 8 bases, with 15 bases lying between them. Germline loops: CDR1 MNHNS, CDR2 SASEGT. The CDR3 runs 13 residues. What was sequenced was peripheral blood. V and J are TRBV6-1 and TRBJ2-1; possibly TRBD2 for D (5 bases). This receptor was identified in a man older than 75 with active or convalescent COVID-19. The CDR3, as DNA: TGTGCCAGCACTCTACTCGGAGGCCATGAGCAGTTCTTC. Its translation is CASTLLGGHEQFF.